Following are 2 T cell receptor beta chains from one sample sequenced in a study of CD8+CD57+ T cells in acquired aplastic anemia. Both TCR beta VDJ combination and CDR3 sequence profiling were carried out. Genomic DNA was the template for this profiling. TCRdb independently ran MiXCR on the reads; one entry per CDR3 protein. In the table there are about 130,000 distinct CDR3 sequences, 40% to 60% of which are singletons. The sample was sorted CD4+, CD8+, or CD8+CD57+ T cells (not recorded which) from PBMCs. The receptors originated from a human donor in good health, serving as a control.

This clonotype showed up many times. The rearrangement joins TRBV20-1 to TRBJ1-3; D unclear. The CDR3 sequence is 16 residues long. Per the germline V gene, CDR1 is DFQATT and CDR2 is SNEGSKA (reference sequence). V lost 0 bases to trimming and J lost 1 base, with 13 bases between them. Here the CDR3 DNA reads TGCAGTGCTAGAGATATGGGGAAAGAATCTGGAAACACCATATATTTT. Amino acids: CSARDMGKESGNTIYF.

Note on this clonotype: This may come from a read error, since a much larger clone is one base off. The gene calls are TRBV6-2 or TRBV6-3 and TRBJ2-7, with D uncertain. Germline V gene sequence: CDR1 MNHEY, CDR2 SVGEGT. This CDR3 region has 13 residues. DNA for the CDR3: TGTGCCAGCACCAAATCCACGGCCTACGAGCAGTGCTTC. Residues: CASTKSTAYEQCF.